Sequencing of this T cell receptor beta chain was carried out in a study of T cell responses to AZD1222 COVID-19 vaccine. The CDR3 extends over 14 amino acids. The germline V gene encodes CDR1 MNHNS and CDR2 SASEGT. V lost 3 bases and J lost 4, with 11 bases in between. This table comes from immunoSEQ multiplex PCR, and its TCRdb copy is limited to in-frame clones, with some not included. Of some 40,000 clones listed, 80% are singletons. This receptor was identified in an adult who received the MenACWY meningococcal vaccine as a control. The rearrangement uses TRBV6-1 and TRBJ2-3; D is unresolved. The source material was peripheral blood, sampled 28 days after the second dose of the MenACWY control vaccine. The CDR3 sequence is CASSDALSADTQYF. CDR3 coding DNA: TGTGCCAGCAGTGATGCGTTGAGCGCAGATACGCAGTATTTT.